This T cell receptor gamma chain was sequenced for a study of intestinal T cells in coeliac disease. For the study at large: In the TRG cohort, coeliac patients were much younger than controls.

TRG repertoires were amplified with LymphoTrack primers from around 0.2 ug of biopsy DNA. TCRdb processed the multiplex PCR reads again with the CATT caller. The sample has 1,000 to 1,500 gamma-chain clones; approximately 44% are singletons. Over 9 formalin-fixed paraffin-embedded scrolls, each 5 µm thick, supplied each case's genomic DNA. The CDR3 is made up of 15 amino acids. The clonotype was recovered from a human donor with celiac disease. V gene TRGV10 combines with J gene TRGJ1 or TRGJ2. TRGV10 is known as an ORF, though its function is uncertain. Sequenced input: a duodenal biopsy. The CDR3 DNA reads as TGTGCGCGTGGGATCGGGGTGATAAATTATTATAAGAAACTCTTT. Translation gives CARGIGVINYYKKLF.